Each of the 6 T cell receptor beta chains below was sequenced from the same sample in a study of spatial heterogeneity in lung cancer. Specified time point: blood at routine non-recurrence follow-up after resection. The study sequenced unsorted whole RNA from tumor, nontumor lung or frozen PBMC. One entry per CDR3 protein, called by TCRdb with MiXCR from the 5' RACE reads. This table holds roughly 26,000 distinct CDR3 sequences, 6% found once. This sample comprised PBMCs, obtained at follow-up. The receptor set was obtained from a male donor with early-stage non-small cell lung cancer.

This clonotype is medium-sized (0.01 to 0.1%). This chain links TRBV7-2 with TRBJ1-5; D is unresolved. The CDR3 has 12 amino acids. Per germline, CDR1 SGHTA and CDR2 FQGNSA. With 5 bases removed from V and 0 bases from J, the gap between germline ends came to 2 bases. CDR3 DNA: TGTGCCAGCAGCCCTAGCAATCAGCCCCAGCATTTT. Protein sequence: CASSPSNQPQHF.

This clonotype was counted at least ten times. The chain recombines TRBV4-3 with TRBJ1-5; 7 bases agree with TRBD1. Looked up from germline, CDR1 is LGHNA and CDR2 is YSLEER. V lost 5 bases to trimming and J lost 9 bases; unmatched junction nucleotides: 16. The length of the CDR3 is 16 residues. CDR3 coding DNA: TGCGCCAGCAGCTACATACCGGGACAGTCTTCCCGGCCCCAGCATTTT. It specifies CASSYIPGQSSRPQHF.

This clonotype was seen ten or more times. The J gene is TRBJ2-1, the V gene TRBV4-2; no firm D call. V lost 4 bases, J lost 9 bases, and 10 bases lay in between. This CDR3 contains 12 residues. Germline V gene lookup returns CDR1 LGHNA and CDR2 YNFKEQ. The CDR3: CASSPVTGEQFF. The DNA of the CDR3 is TGTGCCAGCAGCCCCGTTACGGGTGAGCAGTTCTTC.

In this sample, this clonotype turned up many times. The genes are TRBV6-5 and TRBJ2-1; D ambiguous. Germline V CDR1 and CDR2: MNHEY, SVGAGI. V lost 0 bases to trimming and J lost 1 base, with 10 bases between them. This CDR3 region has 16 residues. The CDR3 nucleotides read TGTGCCAGCAGTTACTCGTGGGGTGCATCCTACAATGAGCAGTTCTTC. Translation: CASSYSWGASYNEQFF.

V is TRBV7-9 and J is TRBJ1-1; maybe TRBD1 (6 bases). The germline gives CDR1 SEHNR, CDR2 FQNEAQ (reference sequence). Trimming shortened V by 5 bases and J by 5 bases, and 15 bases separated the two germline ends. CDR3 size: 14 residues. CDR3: CASSPRQVRTEAFF. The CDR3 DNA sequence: TGTGCCAGCAGCCCCCGACAGGTCCGGACTGAAGCTTTCTTT.

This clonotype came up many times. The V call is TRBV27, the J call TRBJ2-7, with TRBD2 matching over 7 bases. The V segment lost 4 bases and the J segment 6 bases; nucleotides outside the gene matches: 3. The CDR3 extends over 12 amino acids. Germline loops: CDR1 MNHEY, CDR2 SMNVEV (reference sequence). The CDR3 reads CASSSSGGEQYV. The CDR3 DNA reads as TGTGCCAGCAGTTCCTCGGGGGGCGAGCAGTACGTC.